This entry lists 7 T cell receptor beta chains sequenced from one sample in a study of identical twins. Using its own MiXCR run on the 5' RACE reads, TCRdb lists one record per CDR3 protein. The sample yields under 350,000 distinct CDR3 sequences, 8% to 9.5% seen once. These data are also associated with another study on yellow fever vaccine responses in identical twins.

Sequenced input: CD8+ T cells sorted from blood. The source is a woman under 30 in good health.

CDR3 nucleotide sequence: TGTGCCAGTAGTATTTCGGGGGAGGGCGCAATATCAGCAAAAAGAATTCAGTACTTC. It yields the protein CASSISGEGAISAKRIQYF. This chain uses TRBV19 with TRBJ2-4, with 7 bases that match TRBD2. This CDR3 is 19 amino acids long. Looked up from germline, CDR1 is LNHDA and CDR2 is SQIVND (reference sequence). Trimming at V came to 3 bases and at J to 10 bases, leaving 24 bases not matched to a gene.

The chain joins TRBV29-1 to TRBJ2-7, with 10 bases lining up with TRBD2. Germline trimming cut 0 bases from V and 3 bases from J; bases unmatched to any gene: 8. The CDR3 has 16 residues. Per the germline V gene, CDR1 is SQVTM and CDR2 is ANQGSEA. In DNA form, the CDR3 reads TGCAGCGTTGAAGATCGGACTTTAGCGGGGGGCTACGAGCAGTACTTC. Its protein product is CSVEDRTLAGGYEQYF.

This clonotype has just a few counts. The rearrangement joins TRBV11-2 to TRBJ2-7; 8 bases fit TRBD1. The J segment lost 4 bases and the V segment lost 5 bases, leaving 4 bases of the junction unmatched. Germline V gene lookup returns CDR1 SGHAT and CDR2 FQNNGV. The CDR3 covers 13 residues. The CDR3 nucleotides are TGTGCCAGCAGCGGACAGGGTTGGTACGAGCAGTACTTC. Translating gives CASSGQGWYEQYF.

This clonotype was counted a few times. The chain employs TRBV9 and TRBJ2-5, with TRBD1 matching over 7 bases. Germline V gene data show CDR1 as SGDLS and CDR2 as YYNGEE. There are 16 residues in the CDR3. Losses at the gene ends were 4 bases for V and 4 bases for J; bases not matched to a gene: 13. Here the CDR3 DNA reads TGTGCCAGCAGCCTTCGAACGGGACAGACCCGAGAGACCCAGTACTTC. Encoded protein: CASSLRTGQTRETQYF.

The chain carries TRBV28 and TRBJ1-2; TRBD1 is a possible D gene (5 bases). Germline V gene lookup returns CDR1 MDHEN and CDR2 SYDVKM. Deletions cut 4 bases from V and 5 bases from J, with 17 bases between. This CDR3 spans 15 amino acids. The CDR3 sequence: CASSYTGTPVYGYTF. The CDR3 DNA is TGTGCCAGCAGTTATACAGGAACTCCGGTTTATGGCTACACCTTC.

The chain recombines TRBV20-1 with TRBJ2-5; 9 bases are a match to TRBD1. From germline, CDR1 is DFQATT and CDR2 SNEGSKA (reference sequence). The CDR3 extends over 16 amino acids. Trimming took 4 bases from V and 4 from J; bases not matched to a gene: 13. The CDR3 region has the DNA TGCAGTGCTATTCCACCTAGGACAGGGGCCATAGAGACCCAGTACTTC. It codes for CSAIPPRTGAIETQYF.

This chain joins TRBV13 and TRBJ2-1; 12 bases agree with TRBD2. J was trimmed by 6 bases and V by 4 bases; bases with no gene match: 7. From germline, CDR1 is PRHDT and CDR2 FYEKMQ (reference sequence). The CDR3 is 16 residues long. CDR3 sequence reads: CASSSTTSGSTNEQFF. The CDR3 nucleotides are TGTGCCAGCAGCTCTACGACTAGCGGGAGTACCAATGAGCAGTTCTTC.